A selection of T cell receptor beta chains follows, all from one sample in a study of cytomegalovirus exposure and HLA in healthy donors. Generated by immunoSEQ multiplex PCR, the TCRdb table keeps only in-frame clones and is missing some. The sample consists of about 140,000 clones, approximately 80% of them appearing once. The sample taken for sequencing was PBMCs. These receptors came from a woman aged 40-49 years in good health and CMV-seropositive. Each CDR3 is given with its conserved first and last residue. A D gene is named only where the DNA matches it firmly.

CDR3	DNA	V	D	J
CASRDRFYSNQPQHF	TGTGCCAGTCGGGACAGATTTTATAGCAATCAGCCCCAGCATTTT	TRBV27	TRBD1	TRBJ1-5
CASSLAGQGTGELFF	TGCGCCAGCAGCTTGGCGGGACAGGGGACCGGGGAGCTGTTTTTT	TRBV5-1	TRBD1	TRBJ2-2
CASTTGRDTQYF	TGTGCCAGTACCACAGGGAGAGATACGCAGTATTTT	TRBV19	-	TRBJ2-3
CASRGLAGGYNEQFF	TGTGCCAGTAGGGGACTAGCGGGAGGGTACAATGAGCAGTTCTTC	TRBV19	TRBD2	TRBJ2-1
CASSYRDSHTGELFF	TGTGCCAGCAGTTACCGGGACTCTCACACCGGGGAGCTGTTTTTT	TRBV6-6	-	TRBJ2-2
CASSQKRGPGEQYF	TGCGCCAGCAGCCAAAAGCGGGGCCCGGGGGAGCAGTACTTC	TRBV4-3	TRBD2	TRBJ2-7
CASSLDASGHNEQFF	TGTGCCAGCAGCTTAGATGCTAGCGGCCACAATGAGCAGTTCTTC	TRBV11-3	TRBD2	TRBJ2-1
CASSPGPGDEQYF	TGTGCCAGCAGCCCGGGTCCTGGTGACGAGCAGTACTTC	TRBV7-3	-	TRBJ2-7
CASNIAGGPYNEQFF	TGTGCCAGCAACATAGCGGGAGGACCCTACAATGAGCAGTTCTTC	TRBV6-1	TRBD2	TRBJ2-1
CASSESIWGYVTGVLYGYTF	TGCGCCAGCAGTGAGTCGATTTGGGGCTATGTGACAGGGGTCCTCTACGGCTACACCTTC	TRBV10-1	TRBD1	TRBJ1-2
CASSEGSTEAFF	TGTGCCAGTAGTGAGGGATCCACTGAAGCTTTCTTT	TRBV19	-	TRBJ1-1
CASSLGPGAMNTEAFF	TGCGCCAGCAGCTTGGGACCGGGAGCTATGAACACTGAAGCTTTCTTT	TRBV5-1	-	TRBJ1-1
CASSWPRGAGGDTQYF	TGCGCCAGCAGCTGGCCCCGAGGGGCGGGGGGAGATACGCAGTATTTT	TRBV5-1	TRBD2	TRBJ2-3
CASSPGQGAYNEQFF	TGCGCCAGCAGCCCTGGACAGGGAGCCTACAATGAGCAGTTCTTC	TRBV5-1	TRBD1	TRBJ2-1
CASSLVPSGILYEQYF	TGTGCCAGCAGCTTAGTTCCTAGCGGGATATTATACGAGCAGTACTTC	TRBV11-2	TRBD2	TRBJ2-7
CASSPDRGDTGELLF	TGTGCTAGCAGCCCCGACAGGGGAGACACCGGGGAGCTGCTTTTT	TRBV7-7	TRBD1	TRBJ2-2
CASSIGTVNTEAFF	TGTGCCAGTAGTATTGGGACAGTGAACACTGAAGCTTTCTTT	TRBV19	TRBD1	TRBJ1-1
CASSDPRDSPNHSNQPQHF	TGTGCCAGCAGTGACCCCCGGGACAGCCCCAACCATAGCAATCAGCCCCAGCATTTT	TRBV6-1	TRBD1	TRBJ1-5